This entry lists 30 T cell receptor beta chains sequenced from one sample in a study of technical replicates of blood from a handful of donors. Some clones are missing from TCRdb's copy, which holds only in-frame ones; the method was immunoSEQ multiplex PCR. Among tens of thousands of clones listed, more than 90% were seen once. The sequenced material came from PBMCs. Every receptor here comes from a human donor in good health. Some clones in this sample may be carry-over from other donors' samples.

The rearrangement joins TRBV5-4 to TRBJ1-2; the D gene is possibly TRBD1 (6 bases). Trimming left V 4 bases short and J 7 bases short, with 17 bases between. The CDR3 runs 14 residues. Germline CDR1 and CDR2: SGHNT and YYREEE (reference sequence). Written as DNA, the CDR3 is TGTGCCAGCAGCCCCGGGACATTGTCTTTTGGCTACACCTTC. It encodes CASSPGTLSFGYTF.

The chain joins TRBV4-1 to TRBJ1-6, with D unresolved. Germline V gives CDR1 MGHRA, CDR2 YSYEKL. Trimming took off 0 bases at V and 10 bases at J, with 13 bases between the two ends. CDR3 length: 15 amino acids. CDR3 amino acids: CASSQDVFGRSPLHF. In DNA form, the CDR3 reads TGCGCCAGCAGCCAAGACGTCTTTGGGAGATCACCCCTCCACTTT.

The genes are TRBV6-5 and TRBJ1-3, with D unclear. This CDR3 spans 14 amino acids. Germline V lookup: CDR1 MNHEY, CDR2 SVGAGI. V shed 5 bases and J shed 4 bases, with 12 bases lying between them. CDR3 sequence reads: CASSLKIQGNTIYF. The CDR3 DNA is TGTGCCAGCAGTCTTAAGATACAGGGAAACACCATATATTTT.

The gene calls are TRBV4-3 and TRBJ1-1; 7 nucleotides agree with TRBD1. The CDR3 contains 17 residues. The trim removed 0 bases at V and 5 bases at J, leaving 12 bases unmatched. CDR1 and CDR2 from the germline V gene are LGHNA and YSLEER. The CDR3 region is CASSQDAGQRGWTEAFF. The CDR3 nucleotides read TGCGCCAGCAGCCAAGATGCGGGACAGCGGGGGTGGACTGAAGCTTTCTTT.

V usage is TRBV9 and J usage is TRBJ2-5, with D hard to call. Per the germline V gene, CDR1 is SGDLS and CDR2 is YYNGEE. CDR3 length equals 16 residues. The V end lost 0 bases, the J end lost 0 bases, and 12 bases lay between the germline ends. The CDR3 sequence: CASSVDPEQNQETQYF. As DNA, the CDR3 is TGTGCCAGCAGCGTAGACCCCGAACAGAACCAAGAGACCCAGTACTTC. The full variable domain, completed using reference TRBV9 and TRBJ2-5, is DSGVTQTPKHLITATGQRVTLRCSPRSGDLSVYWYQQSLDQGLQFLIQYYNGEERAKGNILERFSAQQFPDLHSELNLSSLELGDSALYFCASSVDPEQNQETQYFGPGTRLLVL.

The chain couples TRBV5-1 to TRBJ2-2; D ambiguous. CDR3 length: 13 amino acids. Germline V gene data show CDR1 as SGHRS and CDR2 as YFSETQ. V was cut by 2 bases and J by 6 bases, with 8 bases left in between. CDR3 residues: CASSFLGSGELFF. The CDR3 DNA follows: TGCGCCAGCAGCTTCTTGGGCTCCGGGGAGCTGTTTTTT.

In this sample, this clone turned up once. The chain carries TRBV12-5 and TRBJ2-1; 10 bases are shared with TRBD2. After removal of 2 bases from V and 4 bases from J, the junction contained 11 bases not matched to a gene. This CDR3 is 18 amino acids long. The V gene's germline CDR1 is LGHNT and CDR2 FRNRAP. DNA for the CDR3: TGTGCTAGTGGTTTGCGGCTAGCGGGGGCCCGTAGGTACAATGAGCAGTTCTTC. Translated: CASGLRLAGARRYNEQFF.

This clone is termed medium-sized. The chain couples TRBV5-5 to TRBJ1-1; 8 bases match TRBD1. J lost 5 bases, V lost 1 base, and 1 base had no gene match. Germline V gene lookup returns CDR1 SGHKS and CDR2 YYEKEE (reference sequence). This CDR3 has 13 residues. This CDR3 reads CASSLNRGTEAFF. In DNA form, the CDR3 reads TGTGCCAGCAGCTTGAACAGGGGGACTGAAGCTTTCTTT.

This chain joins TRBV7-9 and TRBJ1-4; the D is unclear. The V and J ends lost 8 bases and 4 bases respectively, with 11 bases between them. The germline gives CDR1 SEHNR, CDR2 FQNEAQ (reference sequence). The CDR3 sequence is 13 residues long. CDR3 sequence (DNA): TGTGCCAGCTCGCGGGATCATAATGAAAAACTGTTTTTT. Amino acids: CASSRDHNEKLFF.

This chain uses TRBV27 with TRBJ2-3; a weak D match, TRBD1 (6 bases). Germline loops: CDR1 MNHEY, CDR2 SMNVEV (reference sequence). The length of the CDR3 is 13 residues. Trimming took off 6 bases at V and 6 bases at J, with 13 bases between the two ends. The CDR3 loop reads CASSRQGSDTQYF. Here the CDR3 DNA reads TGTGCCAGCAGCCGTCAGGGGAGCGATACGCAGTATTTT.

This clone was recorded only once. This rearrangement joins TRBV6-9 to TRBJ2-3; 7 nucleotides match TRBD2. Trimming cost V 0 bases and J 2 bases; bases outside gene matches: 5. Per germline, CDR1 MNHGY and CDR2 SVAAGI. CDR3 length equals 16 residues. The CDR3: CASSYSSGINTDTQYF. CDR3 nucleotide sequence: TGTGCCAGCAGTTATTCGAGCGGGATAAACACAGATACGCAGTATTTT.

The chain carries TRBV6-1 and TRBJ2-1, with D uncertain. The ends were cut back, 3 bases at V and 2 bases at J, with 5 bases in the middle. Per the germline V gene, CDR1 is MNHNS and CDR2 is SASEGT. The CDR3 is made up of 13 amino acids. CDR3 nucleotide sequence: TGTGCCAGCAGTGATCGTGCCTACAATGAGCAGTTCTTC. Translated: CASSDRAYNEQFF.

The CDR3 bases are TGTGCCAGTAGTATCCGGGACAGGGGCCTCCGATCCGGCGAGCAGTACTTC. As protein: CASSIRDRGLRSGEQYF. The rearrangement uses TRBV19 and TRBJ2-7, with 10 positions matching TRBD1. The germline V gene encodes CDR1 LNHDA and CDR2 SQIVND (reference sequence). The CDR3 covers 17 residues. Trimming cost V 3 bases and J 6 bases; bases outside gene matches: 14.

The chain joins TRBV2 to TRBJ2-1, with 7 bases matching TRBD1. CDR1 is SNHLY and CDR2 is FYNNEI in the germline V gene. The length of the CDR3 is 15 residues. Trimming took 7 bases from V and 0 from J; bases not matched to a gene: 6. CDR3 sequence (DNA): TGTGCCAGCAAAGACAGGGACCACTCCTACAATGAGCAGTTCTTC. It yields the protein CASKDRDHSYNEQFF.

The V call is TRBV10-3, the J call TRBJ2-1, with 8 bases matching TRBD1. J was trimmed by 2 bases and V by 7 bases; bases with no gene match: 7. CDR3 size: 15 residues. Germline values: CDR1 ENHRY, CDR2 SYGVKD. Here the CDR3 reads CAIISGQGPYNEQFF. In DNA form, the CDR3 reads TGTGCCATCATATCTGGACAGGGTCCCTACAATGAGCAGTTCTTC.

This clone occurred a few times. The chain recombines TRBV20-1 with TRBJ2-7; possibly TRBD1 for D (5 bases). The CDR3 contains 11 residues. V was cut by 6 bases and J by 3 bases, with 9 bases left in between. Germline V gene data show CDR1 as DFQATT and CDR2 as SNEGSKA (reference sequence). The CDR3 here is CSATDIYEQYF. The CDR3, as DNA: TGCAGTGCCACGGACATCTACGAGCAGTACTTC.

This clone has only one observation. The V gene is TRBV4-3, the J gene TRBJ2-1, with TRBD2 matching 9 bases. J was trimmed by 6 bases and V by 3 bases; bases with no gene match: 27. There are 22 residues in the CDR3. Germline values: CDR1 LGHNA, CDR2 YSLEER. DNA for the CDR3: TGCGCCAGCAGCCAGGAATTCGGACTGAGATACGGGGCTAGCGGGATTGGCAATGAGCAGTTCTTC. It translates to CASSQEFGLRYGASGIGNEQFF.

The CDR3 coding sequence is TGTGCCAGCAGCTTAAGGATGACGGCCGGGGTGGACACCATATATTTT. Amino acid sequence: CASSLRMTAGVDTIYF. J is TRBJ1-3 and V is TRBV7-2; D is unresolved. The CDR3 consists of 16 residues. V shed 2 bases and J shed 8 bases, with 19 bases lying between them. CDR1 is SGHTA and CDR2 is FQGNSA in the germline V gene. The full variable domain, its missing parts supplied by reference TRBV7-2 and TRBJ1-3, is GAGVSQSPSNKVTEKGKDVELRCDPISGHTALYWYRQSLGQGLEFLIYFQGNSAPDKSGLPSDRFSAERTGGSVSTLTIQRTQQEDSAVYLCASSLRMTAGVDTIYFGEGSWLTVV.

This sequence joins TRBV5-1 and TRBJ2-1; 13 bases are a match to TRBD2. J lost 7 bases, V lost 2 bases, and 6 bases had no gene match. The CDR3 totals 16 residues. Germline lookup yields CDR1 SGHRS and CDR2 YFSETQ. The CDR3, as DNA: TGCGCCAGCAGCTTAACTAGCGGGAGGGCGGTGAATGAGCAGTTCTTC. Translated, it gives CASSLTSGRAVNEQFF.

This clone is a singleton in its sample. This chain uses TRBV9 with TRBJ2-7; 10 positions match TRBD2. From germline, CDR1 is SGDLS and CDR2 YYNGEE. The V gene end was trimmed by 5 bases and the J gene end by 2 bases; junction bases not matched to a gene: 4. The CDR3 is 14 amino acids. CDR3 sequence reads: CASSAGTSAYEQYF. In nucleotides, the CDR3 is TGTGCCAGCAGTGCCGGGACTAGCGCCTACGAGCAGTACTTC.

This clone appeared a single time. The chain carries TRBV9 and TRBJ1-1; D is undetermined. Trimming cost V 3 bases and J 1 base, with 13 bases left between them. This CDR3 is built from 15 residues. CDR1 is SGDLS, CDR2 YYNGEE, per germline. Here the CDR3 reads CASSAHAAENTEAFF. The CDR3 nucleotides are TGTGCCAGCAGCGCCCACGCGGCAGAGAACACTGAAGCTTTCTTT.

This chain links TRBV27 with TRBJ2-5; 11 positions agree with TRBD2. Trimming cost V 5 bases and J 2 bases; bases outside gene matches: 4. Germline-derived CDR1 and CDR2 are MNHEY and SMNVEV (reference sequence). The CDR3 is 15 residues long. DNA for the CDR3: TGTGCCAGCAGTCGGACTAGCGGGCATCAAGAGACCCAGTACTTC. The encoded protein is CASSRTSGHQETQYF.

J is TRBJ2-7 and V is TRBV7-2; D perhaps matches TRBD2 (6 bases). From germline, CDR1 is SGHTA and CDR2 FQGNSA. Trimming cost V 5 bases and J 7 bases, with 12 bases left between them. The CDR3 sequence is 12 residues long. The CDR3 DNA reads TGTGCCAGCAGCGGAGGGTTCGGGGAGCAGTACTTC. This sequence encodes CASSGGFGEQYF.

This clone is a singleton in its sample. This chain joins TRBV7-2 and TRBJ1-3; tentative D call: TRBD1 (5 bases). The length of the CDR3 is 15 residues. Germline CDR1 and CDR2: SGHTA and FQGNSA. Trimming removed 4 bases from V and 2 bases from J, with 12 bases in between. In DNA form, the CDR3 reads TGTGCCAGCAGCTCGAGTGCAGGGACTGGAAACACCATATATTTT. Its protein is CASSSSAGTGNTIYF.

The J gene is TRBJ2-3, the V gene TRBV7-3, with TRBD1 identical over 11 bases. Germline CDR1 and CDR2: SGHTA and FQGTGA. J lost 5 bases, V lost 8 bases, and 3 bases had no gene match. This CDR3 comprises 13 residues. The chain's CDR3 is CASGQGARDTQYF. DNA for the CDR3: TGTGCCAGCGGACAGGGGGCTAGAGATACGCAGTATTTT.

V and J are TRBV9 and TRBJ2-5, with a tentative D call TRBD2 (5 bases). Germline CDR1 is SGDLS and CDR2 is YYNGEE. The CDR3 sequence is 13 residues long. The V and J ends lost 2 bases and 5 bases respectively, with 10 bases between them. The CDR3 loop reads CASSVGAKETQYF. CDR3 in DNA: TGTGCCAGCAGCGTGGGAGCTAAGGAGACCCAGTACTTC.

The chain couples TRBV2 to TRBJ1-4, with TRBD1 matching 7 bases. Trimming took 5 bases from V and 3 from J; bases not matched to a gene: 6. The CDR3 length is 15 residues. Germline CDR1 and CDR2: SNHLY and FYNNEI. DNA of the CDR3: TGTGCCAGCAGTTTAATGACAGGGCCTAATGAAAAACTGTTTTTT. Translating it yields CASSLMTGPNEKLFF.

This chain uses TRBV2 with TRBJ2-5; a weak D match, TRBD2 (5 bases). Trimming removed 4 bases at V and 2 bases at J, with 14 bases between. This CDR3 is built from 15 residues. Germline values: CDR1 SNHLY, CDR2 FYNNEI. The CDR3 DNA sequence: TGTGCCAGCAGTGGACTATACCCAAAACAAGAGACCCAGTACTTC. Translating it yields CASSGLYPKQETQYF.

V is TRBV7-7 and J is TRBJ2-7; 8 bases match TRBD1. Germline loops: CDR1 SSHAT, CDR2 FNYEAQ (reference sequence). With 5 bases clipped from V and 2 bases from J, the junction kept 5 bases outside the gene matches. CDR3 size: 14 residues. The CDR3 protein is CASSPRQGTYEQYF. The CDR3, as DNA: TGTGCCAGCAGCCCCAGACAGGGGACCTACGAGCAGTACTTC.

The J gene is TRBJ2-1, the V gene TRBV18; 12 bases match TRBD1. This CDR3 contains 14 residues. J lost 14 bases, V lost 5 bases, and 10 bases had no gene match. The germline gives CDR1 KGHSH, CDR2 LQKENI. CDR3 amino acids: CASSASGQGAAEFF. In DNA form, the CDR3 reads TGTGCCAGCTCAGCATCGGGACAGGGGGCCGCGGAGTTCTTC. Together with reference TRBV18 and TRBJ2-1, the CDR3 gives the full variable domain: NAGVMQNPRHLVRRRGQEARLRCSPMKGHSHVYWYRQLPEEGLKFMVYLQKENIIDESGMPKERFSAEFPKEGPSILRIQQVVRGDSAAYFCASSASGQGAAEFFGPGTRLTVL.